Each of the 17 T cell receptor beta chains below was sequenced from the same sample in a study of T-cell reconstitution after alpha-beta-depleted transplantation in children. Researchers prepared the TCRbeta library using unique molecular identifiers, the study reports. TCRdb re-derived calls from the PCR reads in MiXCR, one entry per CDR3 protein. Of roughly 790,000 distinct CDR3 sequences in the sample, roughly 15% are singletons; the top ten hold roughly 5%. Sequenced material: PBMCs, mostly from graft donor cells, taken 360 days after TCRalphabeta/CD19-depleted stem cell transplant. The receptors shown here come from a male patient younger than 18 who had a stem cell transplant for acute lymphoblastic leukemia, so the T cells may come from the graft donor.

There are a few counts of this clonotype. The CDR3 protein is CASSVIPAGSYNEQFF. The DNA for the CDR3 is TGTGCCAGCAGCGTAATTCCCGCAGGGTCCTACAATGAGCAGTTCTTC. This chain uses TRBV9 with TRBJ2-1; D might be TRBD1 (5 bases). Trimming removed 1 base from V and 1 base from J, with 12 bases in between. Germline CDR1 reads SGDLS; CDR2 reads YYNGEE. This CDR3 is 16 amino acids long.

The chain combines TRBV5-1 with TRBJ2-7, with a weak D call TRBD2 (6 bases). This CDR3 contains 17 residues. The V gene's germline CDR1 is SGHRS and CDR2 YFSETQ. V was trimmed by 3 bases and J by 7 bases, leaving 26 bases between them. The DNA for the CDR3 is TGCGCCAGCAGCTGGGGTCCTAGCGCTTACCGATGGGATGAGCAGTACTTC. It is translated as CASSWGPSAYRWDEQYF.

The rearrangement joins TRBV29-1 to TRBJ1-3, with TRBD1 matching over 8 bases. The V segment lost 1 base and the J segment 2 bases; nucleotides outside the gene matches: 10. The CDR3 totals 17 residues. Germline V gene data show CDR1 as SQVTM and CDR2 as ANQGSEA. The CDR3, as DNA: TGCAGCGTTGAAGGGGGACAGGAGGCTCTTACTGGAAACACCATATATTTT. It codes for CSVEGGQEALTGNTIYF.

This clonotype was counted at least ten times. This chain links TRBV28 with TRBJ2-7; D call uncertain. CDR1 is MDHEN and CDR2 is SYDVKM in the germline V gene. The CDR3 has 14 amino acids. Trimming took off 6 bases at V and 5 bases at J, with 17 bases between the two ends. The CDR3 DNA reads TGTGCCAGCAGCATCCTCCCGGAACTCCACGAGCAGTACTTC. It codes for CASSILPELHEQYF.

This clonotype was observed a few times. The chain recombines TRBV29-1 with TRBJ2-3; TRBD2 matches 14 bases. V lost 5 bases and J lost 4; bases outside the gene matches: 11. Per germline, CDR1 SQVTM and CDR2 ANQGSEA. The CDR3 extends over 17 amino acids. The CDR3 nucleotides read TGCAGCGTTCGACTAGCGGGAGGGCCGAAGCTCTCAGATACGCAGTATTTT. Protein sequence: CSVRLAGGPKLSDTQYF.

This chain connects TRBV9 to TRBJ2-5; 15 bases map to TRBD2. Germline CDR1 SGDLS, CDR2 YYNGEE. The CDR3 is made up of 18 amino acids. The junction had 9 bases not matched to a gene; V was cut back by 3 bases and J by 3 bases. CDR3 sequence: CASSDGLAGGYPKETQYF. The CDR3 nucleotides are TGTGCCAGCAGCGATGGACTAGCGGGAGGGTACCCCAAAGAGACCCAGTACTTC.

Ten or more counts support this clonotype. The chain couples TRBV3-1 to TRBJ2-7; TRBD2 might be the D (6 bases). Germline V gives CDR1 LGHDT, CDR2 YNNKEL (reference sequence). The V and J ends lost 6 bases and 5 bases respectively, with 8 bases between them. The CDR3 runs 11 residues. The DNA of the CDR3 is TGTGCCAGCAGACGGGGGAACGAGCAGTACTTC. It specifies CASRRGNEQYF.

This clonotype was seen repeatedly, ten times or more. This sequence joins TRBV12-3 or TRBV12-4 and TRBJ2-1, with D unclear. V lost 3 bases, J lost 8 bases, and 11 bases lay in between. The CDR3 length is 13 residues. CDR3 coding DNA: TGTGCCAGCAGTTTCTCGCCTGGCCATGAGCAGTTCTTC. Protein product: CASSFSPGHEQFF.

In its sample, this clonotype was seen many times. V and J are TRBV29-1 and TRBJ2-1, with unresolved D. The germline V gene has CDR1 SQVTM and CDR2 ANQGSEA. Trimming stripped 4 bases from V and 9 bases from J, with 10 bases between. The CDR3 length is 11 residues. The CDR3 nucleotides are TGCAGCGTTGTGTGGAATCTTGAGCAGTTCTTC. This codes for CSVVWNLEQFF.

The CDR3 nucleotides are TGTGCCACCAGTGACAGGGGGCGGGAGACCCAGTACTTC. This gives the protein CATSDRGRETQYF. V is TRBV24-1 and J is TRBJ2-5, with 8 bases fitting TRBD1. The CDR3 consists of 13 residues. The V gene's germline CDR1 is KGHDR and CDR2 SFDVKD. After removal of 4 bases from V and 5 bases from J, the junction contained 2 bases not matched to a gene.

The rearrangement links TRBV27 to TRBJ2-7, with TRBD2 matching 12 bases. V lost 5 bases to trimming and J lost 3 bases; unmatched junction nucleotides: 8. CDR3 length equals 16 residues. CDR1 is MNHEY and CDR2 is SMNVEV in the germline V gene (reference sequence). The CDR3 DNA is TGTGCCAGCAGTCCTTACGGACTAGCGGGGTACTACGAGCAGTACTTC. Its translation: CASSPYGLAGYYEQYF.

This clonotype was counted a few times. The chain links TRBV12-3 or TRBV12-4 to TRBJ2-1; TRBD2 agrees at 10 bases. The CDR3 totals 17 residues. Trimming took 2 bases from V and 5 from J; bases not matched to a gene: 9. The CDR3 region is CASSLYKREGRDNEQFF. CDR3 bases: TGTGCCAGCAGTTTATACAAGCGGGAGGGCCGAGACAATGAGCAGTTCTTC.

The sample holds a few counts of this clonotype. The chain uses TRBV18 and TRBJ1-1; possible D gene TRBD1, 6 bases. Trimming took off 2 bases at V and 1 base at J, with 17 bases between the two ends. CDR1 KGHSH and CDR2 LQKENI come from the germline V gene. The CDR3 is made up of 17 amino acids. The CDR3 sequence: CASSPNQRTRGNTEAFF. The CDR3, as DNA: TGTGCCAGCTCACCAAACCAACGGACCAGGGGGAACACTGAAGCTTTCTTT. Filled out from reference TRBV18 and TRBJ1-1, the complete variable domain reads NAGVMQNPRHLVRRRGQEARLRCSPMKGHSHVYWYRQLPEEGLKFMVYLQKENIIDESGMPKERFSAEFPKEGPSILRIQQVVRGDSAAYFCASSPNQRTRGNTEAFFGQGTRLTVV.

This clonotype was counted only a few times. The V and J genes are TRBV5-5 and TRBJ2-2, with D possibly being TRBD2 (5 bases). In germline, CDR1 is SGHKS, CDR2 YYEKEE (reference sequence). V was clipped by 2 bases and J by 3 bases, with 11 bases between them. The CDR3 covers 15 residues. The CDR3 spells CASSLAVLDTGELFF. In DNA form, the CDR3 reads TGTGCCAGCAGCTTAGCGGTCCTGGACACCGGGGAGCTGTTTTTT.

This clonotype appeared many times. J is TRBJ2-2 and V is TRBV5-1; D is ambiguous. CDR1 and CDR2 (germline): SGHRS, YFSETQ. The V end lost 1 base, the J end lost 5 bases, and 12 bases lay between the germline ends. This CDR3 is 15 amino acids long. The CDR3 here is CASSLYSGRTGELFF. The CDR3 DNA reads TGCGCCAGCAGCTTGTATTCCGGAAGAACCGGGGAGCTGTTTTTT.

This clonotype was detected a few times. This rearrangement joins TRBV7-8 to TRBJ1-1, with a tentative D call TRBD1 (6 bases). CDR1 and CDR2 from the germline V gene are SGHVS and FQNEAQ. The CDR3 contains 16 residues. Trimming pared 2 bases from V and 8 bases from J, leaving 21 bases between. CDR3 protein: CASSLSRLVAGTEAFF. The CDR3 region has the DNA TGTGCCAGCAGCTTAAGTCGACTTGTTGCCGGGACAGAAGCTTTCTTT.

In its sample, this clonotype was seen many times. The CDR3 DNA is TGTGCCATCAGTGTGCCGGGAGGAGCAGGAGCGAACACCGGGGAGCTGTTTTTT. It yields the protein CAISVPGGAGANTGELFF. The genes are TRBV10-3 and TRBJ2-2; 7 bases are a match to TRBD2. CDR1 ENHRY and CDR2 SYGVKD come from the germline V gene. The CDR3 spans 18 residues. V dropped 4 bases and J dropped 0; count of bases not matched to a gene: 11.